The next 22 T cell receptor beta chains were all read from a single sample in a study of beta chain features in type 1 diabetes. Regarding the study as a whole: Type 1 diabetes patients had TCRB CDR3s that were shorter (moderately but significantly so) in all four CD4+ subsets.

The antigens for these receptors are not known. All of the isolated RNA was reverse transcribed, so expressed TCRB transcripts were sequenced. This table comes from immunoSEQ multiplex PCR, and its TCRdb copy is limited to in-frame clones, with some not included. This sample has 160,000 or so clones; approximately 62% occur once, and the top ten carry 0.08% to 0.1%. Sample: naive CD4+ T cells from blood. The receptors shown here come from a man aged 25-45 years with type 1 diabetes.

The CDR3 loop reads CASSLLAGSTDTQYF. In nucleotides, the CDR3 is TGTGCCAGCAGCTTGCTTGCGGGTAGCACAGATACGCAGTATTTT. The V call is TRBV7-2, the J call TRBJ2-3, with D possibly being TRBD2 (5 bases). The germline CDR1 and CDR2 sequences are SGHTA and FQGNSA. V shed 3 bases and J shed 0 bases, with 10 bases lying between them. This CDR3 has 15 residues.

The V and J genes are TRBV7-2 and TRBJ2-5, with TRBD1 matching over 8 bases. Germline CDR1 is SGHTA and CDR2 is FQGNSA. The junction had 7 bases not matched to a gene; V was cut back by 2 bases and J by 5 bases. The CDR3 totals 15 residues. The CDR3 here is CASSLSLQGAETQYF. CDR3 nucleotides: TGTGCCAGCAGCTTAAGTCTTCAGGGGGCGGAGACCCAGTACTTC.

This chain uses TRBV6-5 with TRBJ2-7; D call uncertain. Germline lookup yields CDR1 MNHEY and CDR2 SVGAGI. Trimming took 8 bases from V and 0 from J, leaving 11 bases between them. The CDR3 has 13 amino acids. The CDR3 DNA follows: TGTGCCAGCGGAGAAACAAACTCCTACGAGCAGTACTTC. Its translation is CASGETNSYEQYF.

The chain links TRBV29-1 to TRBJ2-7; 8 bases agree with TRBD1. The CDR3 is 12 amino acids. Per germline, CDR1 SQVTM and CDR2 ANQGSEA. V shed 4 bases, J shed 6 bases, and the junction held 5 bases outside the gene matches. In DNA form, the CDR3 reads TGCAGCGTTGCCAGGGGGCGCGTCGAGCAGTACTTC. Amino acid sequence: CSVARGRVEQYF.

The sample holds a few counts of this clone. The chain employs TRBV9 and TRBJ2-3, with D hard to call. The germline V and J ends were trimmed by 2 bases and 0 bases, with 7 bases remaining between them. There are 14 residues in the CDR3. CDR1 is SGDLS, CDR2 YYNGEE, per germline. The CDR3 spells CASSVTTSTDTQYF. The CDR3, as DNA: TGTGCCAGCAGCGTTACTACTAGCACAGATACGCAGTATTTT.

This chain links TRBV18 with TRBJ2-1; perhaps TRBD1 as D (6 bases). The CDR3 extends over 16 amino acids. CDR1 and CDR2 from the germline V gene are KGHSH and LQKENI. The V and J ends lost 0 bases and 2 bases respectively, with 11 bases between them. The CDR3 nucleotides are TGTGCCAGCTCACCACCAGGGGGTATGGCCTACAATGAGCAGTTCTTC. As protein: CASSPPGGMAYNEQFF.

The genes are TRBV30 and TRBJ1-5; D is undetermined. The CDR3 extends over 14 amino acids. The V gene lost 0 bases and the J gene lost 5 bases, with 11 bases spanning the gap. Germline loops: CDR1 GTSNPN, CDR2 SVGIG (reference sequence). The CDR3 region is CAWSVQSAYQPQHF. CDR3 bases: TGTGCCTGGAGTGTACAGTCCGCTTATCAGCCCCAGCATTTT.

The chain employs TRBV25-1 and TRBJ2-4, with D maybe TRBD2 (5 bases). This CDR3 has 13 residues. V lost 4 bases and J 7 bases, leaving 11 bases between the germline ends. In germline, CDR1 is MGHDK, CDR2 SYGVNS. For the CDR3, the DNA is TGTGCCAGCAGTGCCACGGGGTTGAACATTCAGTACTTC. Its translation: CASSATGLNIQYF.

The V gene is TRBV9, the J gene TRBJ2-3; no clear D. The V gene's germline CDR1 is SGDLS and CDR2 YYNGEE. The CDR3 has 13 amino acids. V shed 3 bases and J shed 0 bases, with 5 bases lying between them. The CDR3 sequence: CASSDTSTDTQYF. In DNA form, the CDR3 reads TGTGCCAGCAGCGATACTAGCACAGATACGCAGTATTTT.

This clone was seen just once. The V gene is TRBV30, the J gene TRBJ2-3; weak D call: TRBD1 (5 bases). The germline V gene encodes CDR1 GTSNPN and CDR2 SVGIG (reference sequence). The CDR3 sequence is 14 residues long. With 0 bases removed from V and 4 bases from J, the gap between germline ends came to 11 bases. CDR3 region: CAWSVSRVSDTQYF. The CDR3 DNA reads TGTGCCTGGAGTGTATCCAGGGTCTCAGATACGCAGTATTTT.

This clone was detected only a few times. The sample carries other DNA sequences with the same CDR3. This chain joins TRBV30 and TRBJ2-2, with D uncertain. The CDR3 sequence is 11 residues long. The germline V gene has CDR1 GTSNPN and CDR2 SVGIG (reference sequence). Trimming pared 1 base from V and 3 bases from J, leaving 0 bases between. The DNA for the CDR3 is TGTGCCTGGAGTGACACCGGGGAGCTGTTTTTT. Its protein is CAWSDTGELFF.

CDR3 nucleotide sequence: TGTGCCACCAGCAGAGATGCAGGGGGTTCCAAGCAGTTCTTC. It codes for CATSRDAGGSKQFF. The chain recombines TRBV15 with TRBJ2-1; 7 bases line up with TRBD1. J lost 11 bases, V lost 0 bases, and 7 bases had no gene match. Germline V gives CDR1 LNHNV, CDR2 YYDKDF (reference sequence). This CDR3 is 14 amino acids long.

Comments on this clone: The same CDR3 is also encoded by other DNA sequences in this sample. The chain recombines TRBV29-1 with TRBJ1-2; TRBD1 agrees at 9 bases. This CDR3 spans 13 amino acids. Per the germline V gene, CDR1 is SQVTM and CDR2 is ANQGSEA. V was clipped by 3 bases and J by 5 bases; unmatched bases: 4. The CDR3 nucleotides read TGCAGCGTTGATCCGGGACAGGGTTATGGCTACACCTTC. Translation: CSVDPGQGYGYTF.

J is TRBJ2-5 and V is TRBV30, with TRBD2 identical over 12 bases. V shed 1 base, J shed 2 bases, and the junction held 5 bases outside the gene matches. CDR3 length equals 16 residues. CDR1 GTSNPN and CDR2 SVGIG come from the germline V gene (reference sequence). The CDR3 sequence: CAWSAWTSGDQETQYF. The DNA of the CDR3 is TGTGCCTGGAGTGCCTGGACTAGCGGGGATCAAGAGACCCAGTACTTC. Full variable domain (remainder filled in from reference TRBV30 and TRBJ2-5): SQTIHQWPATLVQPVGSPLSLECTVEGTSNPNLYWYRQAAGRGLQLLFYSVGIGQISSEVPQNLSASRPQDRQFILSSKKLLLSDSGFYLCAWSAWTSGDQETQYFGPGTRLLVL.

The chain uses TRBV7-2 and TRBJ2-1, with D unresolved. The V gene's germline CDR1 is SGHTA and CDR2 FQGNSA. The V gene lost 2 bases and the J gene lost 7 bases, with 6 bases spanning the gap. The CDR3 totals 12 residues. The CDR3 sequence is CASSLRVNEQFF. The CDR3 nucleotides are TGTGCCAGCAGCTTAAGGGTGAATGAGCAGTTCTTC.

This chain joins TRBV10-1 and TRBJ2-3; a weak D match, TRBD2 (5 bases). From germline, CDR1 is WNHNN and CDR2 SYGVQD (reference sequence). The CDR3 runs 14 residues. The germline V and J ends were trimmed by 5 bases and 0 bases, with 9 bases remaining between them. CDR3 DNA: TGCGCCAGCAGTCAGCGGTATAGCACAGATACGCAGTATTTT. The encoded protein is CASSQRYSTDTQYF.

The chain joins TRBV4-1 to TRBJ1-4; 7 bases are shared with TRBD1. This CDR3 spans 16 amino acids. CDR1 is MGHRA and CDR2 is YSYEKL in the germline V gene. Trimming took 1 base from V and 3 from J; bases not matched to a gene: 5. CDR3 residues: CASSQGDRASNEKLFF. CDR3 bases: TGCGCCAGCAGCCAAGGGGACAGAGCCTCTAATGAAAAACTGTTTTTT.

The V and J genes are TRBV29-1 and TRBJ2-2; no reliable D call. Germline lookup yields CDR1 SQVTM and CDR2 ANQGSEA. The V end lost 3 bases, the J end lost 2 bases, and 4 bases lay between the germline ends. This CDR3 has 12 residues. CDR3: CSVDDNTGELFF. The CDR3 DNA reads TGCAGCGTTGATGACAACACCGGGGAGCTGTTTTTT.

Of note for this clone: This CDR3 is also generated by other DNA sequences in the sample. This rearrangement joins TRBV14 to TRBJ2-5; TRBD2 might be the D (5 bases). CDR1 SGHDN and CDR2 FVKESK come from the germline V gene. The ends were cut back, 4 bases at V and 5 bases at J, with 5 bases in the middle. The CDR3 length is 11 residues. CDR3 loop: CASSREETQYF. CDR3 sequence (DNA): TGTGCCAGCAGCCGGGAGGAGACCCAGTACTTC. Complete variable domain (other parts from reference TRBV14 and TRBJ2-5): EAGVTQFPSHSVIEKGQTVTLRCDPISGHDNLYWYRRVMGKEIKFLLHFVKESKQDESGMPNNRFLAERTGGTYSTLKVQPAELEDSGVYFCASSREETQYFGPGTRLLVL.

V usage is TRBV15 and J usage is TRBJ2-4; 9 bases are shared with TRBD1. CDR3 length equals 15 residues. Looked up from germline, CDR1 is LNHNV and CDR2 is YYDKDF (reference sequence). J gave up 4 bases and V 1 base, and 2 bases lay outside the gene matches. The CDR3 region is CATSRAGTGKNIQYF. CDR3 sequence (DNA): TGTGCCACCAGCAGAGCCGGGACAGGGAAAAACATTCAGTACTTC.

This chain connects TRBV18 to TRBJ2-1, with D hard to call. CDR1 and CDR2 from the germline V gene are KGHSH and LQKENI. V dropped 0 bases and J dropped 4 bases, with 10 bases sitting between them. The CDR3 sequence is 15 residues long. CDR3 region: CASSPPGERYNEQFF. The CDR3 region has the DNA TGTGCCAGCTCACCACCTGGCGAAAGATACAATGAGCAGTTCTTC.

The V gene is TRBV28, the J gene TRBJ1-1, with 7 bases matching TRBD1. J was trimmed by 7 bases and V by 8 bases; bases with no gene match: 7. Germline V gene lookup returns CDR1 MDHEN and CDR2 SYDVKM. CDR3 size: 12 residues. CDR3 sequence: CASGQVMFEAFF. The CDR3 bases are TGTGCCAGCGGACAGGTGATGTTTGAAGCTTTCTTT.